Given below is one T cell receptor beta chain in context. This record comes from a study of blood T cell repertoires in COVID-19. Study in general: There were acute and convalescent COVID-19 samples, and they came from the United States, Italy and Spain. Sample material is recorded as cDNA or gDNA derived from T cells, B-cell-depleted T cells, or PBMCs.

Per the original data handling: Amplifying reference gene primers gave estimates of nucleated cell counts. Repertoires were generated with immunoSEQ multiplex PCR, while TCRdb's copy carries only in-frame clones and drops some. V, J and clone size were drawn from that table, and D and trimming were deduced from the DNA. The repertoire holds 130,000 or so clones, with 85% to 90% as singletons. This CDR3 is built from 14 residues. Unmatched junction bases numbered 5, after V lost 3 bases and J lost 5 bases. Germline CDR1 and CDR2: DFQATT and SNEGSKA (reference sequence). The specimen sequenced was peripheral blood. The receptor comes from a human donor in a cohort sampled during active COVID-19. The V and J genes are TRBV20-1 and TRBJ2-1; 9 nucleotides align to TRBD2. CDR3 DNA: TGCAGTGCTAGTAGCGGGAGCCGGAACAATGAGCAGTTCTTC. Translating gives CSASSGSRNNEQFF.